One sample yielded the 25 T cell receptor beta chains listed below, sequenced in a study of CD8+ T cells in alopecia areata. Noted treatment: oral pan-JAK inhibitor, 5-10 mg twice daily. It was cDNA, reverse transcribed from extracted RNA, that served as the sequencing template. TCRdb keeps only in-frame clones here, not all; method: immunoSEQ multiplex PCR. The profile covers 210,000 or so clones, with roughly three fifths appearing a single time and about 1.2% taken by the ten largest. The sequences come from CD4+ T cells sorted from blood, collected between weeks 43 and 45, from a patient treated with tofacitinib. Every receptor here comes from a human donor with alopecia areata.

The DNA for the CDR3 is TGTGCCAGCAAGGGTTGGACAGGGGGCACCGGGGAGCTGTTTTTT. It yields the protein CASKGWTGGTGELFF. The gene calls are TRBV2 and TRBJ2-2; 10 bases line up with TRBD1. Germline CDR1 SNHLY, CDR2 FYNNEI. The V and J ends lost 7 bases and 4 bases, in that order; junction bases with no gene match: 6. This CDR3 spans 15 amino acids.

The chain recombines TRBV6-6 with TRBJ2-3; a possible D gene is TRBD2 (6 bases). There are 16 residues in the CDR3. With 7 bases removed from V and 3 bases from J, the gap between germline ends came to 20 bases. Germline CDR1 is MNHNY and CDR2 is SVGAGI (reference sequence). CDR3 in amino acids: CASTHGGWGDTDTQYF. The DNA of the CDR3 is TGTGCCAGCACCCATGGGGGATGGGGGGATACAGATACGCAGTATTTT.

This clone was recorded once. V is TRBV29-1 and J is TRBJ1-2; the match to TRBD1 covers 8 bases. There are 13 residues in the CDR3. CDR1 and CDR2 from the germline V gene are SQVTM and ANQGSEA. J gave up 4 bases and V 5 bases, and 6 bases lay outside the gene matches. CDR3 loop: CSVPDREFYGYTF. The CDR3 coding sequence is TGCAGCGTTCCGGACAGGGAGTTCTATGGCTACACCTTC.

The chain's CDR3 is CAWSAGAETQYF. The CDR3 nucleotides read TGTGCCTGGAGTGCCGGAGCTGAGACCCAGTACTTC. The J gene is TRBJ2-5, the V gene TRBV30; D remains unclear. With 1 base removed from V and 5 bases from J, the gap between germline ends came to 8 bases. There are 12 residues in the CDR3. Germline V gene data show CDR1 as GTSNPN and CDR2 as SVGIG (reference sequence).

The chain links TRBV5-1 to TRBJ2-3; 15 bases line up with TRBD2. Germline assignment: CDR1 SGHRS and CDR2 YFSETQ. The CDR3 consists of 17 residues. Trimming at V came to 3 bases and at J to 5 bases, leaving 7 bases not matched to a gene. CDR3 protein: CASSSGLAGGSLDTQYF. The CDR3 DNA reads as TGCGCCAGCAGCTCGGGACTAGCGGGGGGAAGTTTAGATACGCAGTATTTT. Looking up the rest from reference TRBV5-1 and TRBJ2-3 gives the full variable domain: KAGVTQTPRYLIKTRGQQVTLSCSPISGHRSVSWYQQTPGQGLQFLFEYFSETQRNKGNFPGRFSGRQFSNSRSEMNVSTLELGDSALYLCASSSGLAGGSLDTQYFGPGTRLTVL.

The rearrangement uses TRBV30 and TRBJ1-4; D unresolved. V was pared by 2 bases and J by 5 bases, with 6 bases between. Germline CDR1 reads GTSNPN; CDR2 reads SVGIG (reference sequence). The CDR3 extends over 12 amino acids. The CDR3 is CAWSSGNEKLFF. The CDR3 bases are TGTGCCTGGAGTTCGGGGAATGAAAAACTGTTTTTT.

This chain uses TRBV30 with TRBJ1-5; D not certain. Germline-derived CDR1 and CDR2 are GTSNPN and SVGIG (reference sequence). V was shortened by 5 bases and J by 6 bases, with 14 bases between the two germline ends. CDR3 length: 13 residues. CDR3 protein: CAWGPGEPQPQHF. The CDR3 region has the DNA TGTGCCTGGGGCCCCGGGGAGCCTCAGCCCCAGCATTTT.

The chain carries TRBV7-2 and TRBJ1-5; D remains ambiguous. The V gene's germline CDR1 is SGHTA and CDR2 FQGNSA. V was trimmed by 1 base and J by 0 bases, leaving 10 bases between them. There are 16 residues in the CDR3. The DNA for the CDR3 is TGTGCCAGCAGCTTAGTGTCTCGCTATAGCAATCAGCCCCAGCATTTT. Amino acid sequence: CASSLVSRYSNQPQHF.

This sequence joins TRBV6-5 and TRBJ1-1; D is unresolved. The germline gives CDR1 MNHEY, CDR2 SVGAGI. CDR3 length: 16 residues. The V end lost 0 bases, the J end lost 1 base, and 12 bases lay between the germline ends. CDR3 sequence reads: CASSYSFRRANTEAFF. The CDR3 nucleotides read TGTGCCAGCAGTTACTCTTTCAGAAGGGCGAACACTGAAGCTTTCTTT.

The chain employs TRBV30 and TRBJ1-1; D unclear. CDR1 and CDR2 (germline): GTSNPN, SVGIG (reference sequence). Trimming left V 3 bases short and J 6 bases short, with 8 bases between. The CDR3 has 11 amino acids. The CDR3 DNA sequence: TGTGCCTGGAGCCGGCCTCCTGAAGCTTTCTTT. Protein: CAWSRPPEAFF. Variable domain in full (rest from reference TRBV30 and TRBJ1-1): SQTIHQWPATLVQPVGSPLSLECTVEGTSNPNLYWYRQAAGRGLQLLFYSVGIGQISSEVPQNLSASRPQDRQFILSSKKLLLSDSGFYLCAWSRPPEAFFGQGTRLTVV.

This clone turned up a few times. The chain links TRBV29-1 to TRBJ2-7; the D is unclear. The CDR3 has 11 amino acids. From germline, CDR1 is SQVTM and CDR2 ANQGSEA. V was trimmed by 7 bases and J by 4 bases, leaving 11 bases between them. CDR3 sequence: CSAGASYEQYF. The CDR3 bases are TGCAGCGCAGGAGCCTCTTACGAGCAGTACTTC.

As DNA, the CDR3 is TGTGCCAGCAGCTTAGTCGCCACTGAAGCTTTCTTT. It codes for CASSLVATEAFF. J is TRBJ1-1 and V is TRBV11-3; D is undetermined. The CDR3 runs 12 residues. Trimming removed 1 base at V and 4 bases at J, with 4 bases between. The germline V gene encodes CDR1 SGHNT and CDR2 YENEEA.

The genes are TRBV5-1 and TRBJ2-1; 9 nucleotides align to TRBD1. Germline V gene data show CDR1 as SGHRS and CDR2 as YFSETQ. The CDR3 is 15 residues long. The junction had 6 bases not matched to a gene; V was cut back by 0 bases and J by 8 bases. CDR3 sequence (DNA): TGCGCCAGCAGCTTGGGGGACAGGGTTAGGGATGAGCAGTTCTTC. It encodes CASSLGDRVRDEQFF. The variable domain in full, completed from reference TRBV5-1 and TRBJ2-1, reads KAGVTQTPRYLIKTRGQQVTLSCSPISGHRSVSWYQQTPGQGLQFLFEYFSETQRNKGNFPGRFSGRQFSNSRSEMNVSTLELGDSALYLCASSLGDRVRDEQFFGPGTRLTVL.

The V call is TRBV29-1, the J call TRBJ2-7, with 9 positions matching TRBD1. V shed 5 bases and J 6 bases; nucleotides not matched to a gene: 8. Germline-derived CDR1 and CDR2 are SQVTM and ANQGSEA. The CDR3 sequence is 13 residues long. CDR3: CSVSGTGMGEQYF. The CDR3 coding sequence is TGCAGCGTTTCCGGGACAGGGATGGGCGAGCAGTACTTC.

This clone was counted between two and nine times. Other nucleotide sequences from this sample produce the same CDR3. The genes are TRBV29-1 and TRBJ1-1, with D uncertain. Germline V gene sequence: CDR1 SQVTM, CDR2 ANQGSEA. CDR3 size: 13 residues. Trimming left V 5 bases short and J 1 base short, with 11 bases between. CDR3 nucleotide sequence: TGCAGCGTTCGACGCGACAAGAACACTGAAGCTTTCTTT. As protein: CSVRRDKNTEAFF.

V usage is TRBV27 and J usage is TRBJ1-1, with D tentatively TRBD1 (5 bases). V shed 2 bases and J shed 1 base, with 11 bases lying between them. Germline assignment: CDR1 MNHEY and CDR2 SMNVEV (reference sequence). The CDR3 covers 15 residues. The CDR3 coding sequence is TGTGCCAGCAGTTTAGGGTCAGGGAAGAACACTGAAGCTTTCTTT. Protein sequence: CASSLGSGKNTEAFF.

The chain carries TRBV21-1 and TRBJ1-1; the listed D gene, TRBD1, was not tested against the DNA. TRBV21-1 is shown as a pseudogene. This CDR3 spans 17 amino acids. In DNA, the CDR3 is TGTGCCAGCAGGGGAGGACAGGGGGCGCGTTTGGGCACTGAAGCTTTCTTT. Translating it yields CASRGGQGARLGTEAFF.

The chain employs TRBV10-3 and TRBJ2-3; D assignment may be TRBD1 or TRBD2 (6 bases each). The V gene's germline CDR1 is ENHRY and CDR2 SYGVKD. V dropped 6 bases and J dropped 7 bases, with 14 bases sitting between them. This CDR3 is 13 amino acids long. The CDR3 region is CAISGGDIYTQYF. The CDR3 DNA sequence: TGTGCCATCAGCGGGGGCGACATATATACGCAGTATTTT.

This clone appeared a single time. The chain carries TRBV7-8 and TRBJ2-5; D is perhaps TRBD2 (5 bases). This CDR3 comprises 13 residues. Deletions cut 5 bases from V and 1 base from J, with 8 bases between. Germline V lookup: CDR1 SGHVS, CDR2 FQNEAQ. DNA of the CDR3: TGTGCCAGCAGCCGGGGAGTCCAAGAGACCCAGTACTTC. Protein: CASSRGVQETQYF.

A remark on this clone: Other DNA sequences from this sample encode an identical CDR3 as well. The rearrangement uses TRBV5-1 and TRBJ1-1; D is uncertain. Deletions cut 2 bases from V and 1 base from J, with 6 bases between. CDR1 is SGHRS, CDR2 YFSETQ, per germline. The CDR3 runs to 13 residues. The CDR3 DNA is TGCGCCAGCAGCTTCGACACGAACACTGAAGCTTTCTTT. Translation: CASSFDTNTEAFF.

The sample holds one count of this clone. At one boundary the junction diverges from the germline segment, which might be a read error. The rearrangement uses TRBV11-3 and TRBJ1-1; D is perhaps TRBD1 (6 bases). Germline CDR1 SGHNT, CDR2 YENEEA. The CDR3 runs 13 residues. CDR3 coding DNA: TGTGCCAGCACCCCCCAGGGGAACACTGCAGCTTTCTTT. Residues: CASTPQGNTAAFF.

The V call is TRBV29-1, the J call TRBJ1-5, with a possible D match to TRBD1 (5 bases). Germline V gene data show CDR1 as SQVTM and CDR2 as ANQGSEA. V lost 4 bases and J 0 bases, leaving 7 bases between the germline ends. The CDR3 length is 13 residues. Here the CDR3 DNA reads TGCAGCGTTGTAGGGGATAGCAATCAGCCCCAGCATTTT. Protein product: CSVVGDSNQPQHF.

The genes are TRBV7-9 and TRBJ2-3; either TRBD1 or TRBD2 may fit D (5 bases each). Per the germline V gene, CDR1 is SEHNR and CDR2 is FQNEAQ (reference sequence). Between the trimmed V and J ends, which lost 11 bases and 2 bases, there was a span of 20 bases. The CDR3 has 15 residues. The CDR3: CAGSRDPVYTDTQYF. The CDR3 region has the DNA TGTGCCGGCTCACGGGACCCCGTCTACACAGATACGCAGTATTTT.

This chain links TRBV29-1 with TRBJ2-5; D might be TRBD1 or TRBD2, each matching 6 bases. Germline loops: CDR1 SQVTM, CDR2 ANQGSEA. V was trimmed by 7 bases and J by 4 bases, leaving 13 bases between them. This CDR3 has 12 amino acids. The CDR3 reads CSALRGGETQYF. The DNA of the CDR3 is TGCAGCGCCCTCAGGGGAGGAGAGACCCAGTACTTC.

This sequence joins TRBV7-9 and TRBJ2-7; D is ambiguous. CDR3 length: 10 amino acids. Trimming removed 8 bases at V and 5 bases at J, with 7 bases between. The germline V gene encodes CDR1 SEHNR and CDR2 FQNEAQ (reference sequence). In DNA form, the CDR3 reads TGTGCCAGCTCTGGGGACGAGCAGTACTTC. Translating it yields CASSGDEQYF.